This T cell receptor (beta chain) stems from a study of cytotoxic CD8 clonotypes in ibrutinib-treated CLL (dated by TCRdb to about 2021). For the wider study: The cohort was composed of 10 to 11 relapsed/refractory and about 16 treatment-naive patients; IGHV unmutated status was identified in fewer than 18 patients. Samples at response were collected after a median of around twelve months of treatment, with a range of about 6 to 40 months. All remission and progressive disease samples were collected while patients were still receiving ibrutinib. Longitudinal samples were available for about 30% of the 86 trial participants. Cryopreserved peripheral blood mononuclear cells were obtained prior to treatment, at the time of response, and at either disease progression or sustained remission. An average of 255,043 productive templates and 94,082 productive rearrangements was obtained per sample. Responses were partial in around 25 patients and complete in 2; after median about 68 months follow-up, about 14 stayed in remission and about 12 progressed. Overall study results and their limits: Public clonotypes were rare and either shrank or stayed stable during treatment, and the rise in clonality at ibrutinib response reflected expansion of private clonotypes. Clonality rose at ibrutinib response, remained stable during sustained remission, and dropped back toward baseline at progression. Baseline clonality exceeded that of age-matched healthy donors and correlated strongly with circulating CD8+ T-cell counts. Sampling times were not matched between patients in sustained remission and patients whose disease was progressing, and lymph node repertoires were not examined.

This sample's time point label indicates: 24 months on ibrutinib. Roughly 1.9 micrograms of genomic DNA were extracted from cryopreserved PBMCs for TCR beta library preparation. High-throughput TCR beta sequencing was performed on longitudinal blood samples from CLL patients receiving ibrutinib monotherapy. The patients took part in an open-label, single-center phase 2 trial of ibrutinib monotherapy. About this clone itself: Its antigen is unknown. One end of the junction does not line up with germline, which may come from a read error.

CDR1 is given as SGHDT and CDR2 as YYEEEE, both from the germline V gene. The CDR3 sequence holds 9 residues, the cysteine and phenylalanine included. CDR3 DNA only is kept here, 27 bases in frame from base 1. On a MiSeq, deep resolution sequencing aimed for a depth between 1 in 1 million and 1 in 200,000 T cells, with each clonotype covered approximately 9.8x on average. The immunoSEQ hsTCRB Kit was used to generate TCR beta libraries. In the source study's methods: Data were analyzed with ImmunoSEQ Data Assistant and ImmunoSEQ Analyzer, with V, D and J genes assigned per IMGT definitions. Clonality, which ranges from 0 to 1, was calculated as one minus the normalized Shannon entropy of productive rearrangement frequencies. Public clonotype analysis was restricted to overrepresented clonotypes comprising at least 0.05% of each patient's repertoire. Roughly 12 age-matched healthy donor repertoires from immuneACCESS were used as controls for clonality. TCRdb took this table from immuneACCESS and kept in-frame rearrangements with V and J called. Such tables lack part of the clones; where checked against another copy, unresolved V genes explain under half of the gap, and the rest is unexplained. Clonal size and the V and J genes are those of that table, whereas D and trimming came from the DNA. This sample lists under 150,000 clones; around 84% were detected once. The top ten clonotypes cover about 3.3% of the sample.

Here the sequenced sample was PBMCs, taken after 24 months of ibrutinib treatment. This sequence originates from a human donor with chronic lymphocytic leukemia. Recombination connected TRBV5-6 to TRBJ1-2; the D gene lacks a confident call. The nucleotide sequence is given as TGTGCCAGCAGCTTGAGTGGGATATTC. Its coded protein is CASSLSGIF.